The T cell receptor (beta chain) described here comes from a study of cytomegalovirus exposure and HLA in healthy donors. Overall study findings and caveats: Analyses of presence and absence presupposed an approximately uniform sequencing depth across donors. In a later analysis, CMV-associated beta chains were mostly HLA-associated, it appeared. Previously analyzed data showed that most TCR beta V segments were productive at a frequency of about 87% or about 30%.

The PCR employed 60 Vbeta primers together with 13 Jbeta primers. How the authors handled the data: In a later analysis, approximately 73 million unique TCR beta chains included roughly 11 million shared by two or more donors. The assay was immunoSEQ multiplex PCR, and TCRdb's table has in-frame clones only and misses some. That table is the source of V, J and clone size, and D and trimming were worked out from the DNA. The table has roughly 160,000 clones, around 80% seen once; the top ten hold 1%. In the case of this clone: What it binds is not known.

V was trimmed by 2 bases and J by 0 bases, leaving 5 bases between them. The CDR3 runs 15 residues. Germline V gene data show CDR1 as MDHEN and CDR2 as SYDVKM. Sequencing was carried out using PBMCs. The gene calls are TRBV28 and TRBJ2-6; D is undetermined. The origin of this receptor is a woman aged 45 to 65 in good health and CMV-seropositive. CDR3 region: CASSLRDSGANVLTF. The CDR3 DNA reads TGTGCCAGCAGTTTACGAGACTCTGGGGCCAACGTCCTGACTTTC.